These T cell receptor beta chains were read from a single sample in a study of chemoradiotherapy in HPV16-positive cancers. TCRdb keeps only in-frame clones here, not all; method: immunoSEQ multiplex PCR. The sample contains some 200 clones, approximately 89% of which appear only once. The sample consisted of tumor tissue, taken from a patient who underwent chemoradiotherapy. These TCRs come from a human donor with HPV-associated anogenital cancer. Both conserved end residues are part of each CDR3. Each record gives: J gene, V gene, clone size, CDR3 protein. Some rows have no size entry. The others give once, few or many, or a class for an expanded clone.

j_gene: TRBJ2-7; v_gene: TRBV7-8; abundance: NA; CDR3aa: CASSFGSWYEQYF
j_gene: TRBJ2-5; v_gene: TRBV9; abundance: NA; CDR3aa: CASRGQGGKTQYF
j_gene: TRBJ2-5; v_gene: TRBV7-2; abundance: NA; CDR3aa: CASSLWAEETQYF
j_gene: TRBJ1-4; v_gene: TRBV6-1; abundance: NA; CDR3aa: CASSDHPGQGGEKLFF
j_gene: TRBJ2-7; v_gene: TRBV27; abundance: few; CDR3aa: CASSSLQGAYEQYF
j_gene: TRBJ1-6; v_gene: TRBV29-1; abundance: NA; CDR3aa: CSVKAGSNSPLHF
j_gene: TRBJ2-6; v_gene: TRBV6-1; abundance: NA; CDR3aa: CASSDLSGANVLTF
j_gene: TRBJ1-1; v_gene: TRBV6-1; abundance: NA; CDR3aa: CASSEYTENTEAFF
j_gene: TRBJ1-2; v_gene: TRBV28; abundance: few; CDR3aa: CASTRGRVIYGYTF
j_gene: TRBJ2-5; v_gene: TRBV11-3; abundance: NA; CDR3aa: CASSLGPRDRVGETQYF
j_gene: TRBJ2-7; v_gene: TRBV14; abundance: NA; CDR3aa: CASSPGLAGVSEQYF
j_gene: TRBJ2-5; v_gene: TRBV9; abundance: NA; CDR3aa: CASSVSTSGGQETQYF
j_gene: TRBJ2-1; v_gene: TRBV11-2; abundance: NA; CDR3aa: CASSLDHGPHNEQFF
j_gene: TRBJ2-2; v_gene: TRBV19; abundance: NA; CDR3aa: CASSSVGGGAGELFF
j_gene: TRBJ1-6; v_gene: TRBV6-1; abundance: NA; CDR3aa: CASTVWSSYNSPLHF
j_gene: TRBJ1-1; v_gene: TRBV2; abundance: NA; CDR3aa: CASSLSLNTEAFF
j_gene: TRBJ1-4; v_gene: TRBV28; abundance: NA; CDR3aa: CASSLGQGLNEKLFF
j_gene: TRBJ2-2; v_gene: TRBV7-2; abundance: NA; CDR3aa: CASSPAAGELFF
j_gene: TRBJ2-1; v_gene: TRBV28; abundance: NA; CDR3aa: CASSFGLAGQFF
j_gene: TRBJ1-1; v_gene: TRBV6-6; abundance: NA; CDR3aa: CASKGREDTEAFF
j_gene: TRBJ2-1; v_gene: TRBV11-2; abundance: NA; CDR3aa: CASSLDHRGGFSYNEQFF
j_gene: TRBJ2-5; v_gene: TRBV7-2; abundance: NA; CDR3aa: CASSPGTTSETQYF
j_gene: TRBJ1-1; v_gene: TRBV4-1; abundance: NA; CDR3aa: CASSQELATEAFF
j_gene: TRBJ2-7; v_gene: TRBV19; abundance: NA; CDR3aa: CASRDRHVYEQYF
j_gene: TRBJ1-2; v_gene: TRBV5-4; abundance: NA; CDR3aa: CASSLFNGLYGYTF
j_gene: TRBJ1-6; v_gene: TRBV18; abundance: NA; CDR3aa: CASSQDSSDGSPLHF